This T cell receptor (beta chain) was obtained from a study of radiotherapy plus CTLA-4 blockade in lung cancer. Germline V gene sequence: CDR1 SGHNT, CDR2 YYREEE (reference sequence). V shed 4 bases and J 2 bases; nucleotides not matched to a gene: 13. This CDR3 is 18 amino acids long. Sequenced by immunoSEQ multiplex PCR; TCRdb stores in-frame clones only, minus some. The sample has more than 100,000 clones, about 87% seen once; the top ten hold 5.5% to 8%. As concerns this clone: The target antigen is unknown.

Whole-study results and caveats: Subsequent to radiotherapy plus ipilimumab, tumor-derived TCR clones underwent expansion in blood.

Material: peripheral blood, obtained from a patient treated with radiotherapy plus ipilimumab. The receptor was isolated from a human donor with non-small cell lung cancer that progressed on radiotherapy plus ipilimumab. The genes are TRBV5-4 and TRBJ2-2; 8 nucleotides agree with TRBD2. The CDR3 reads CASSRRLASMVNTGELFF. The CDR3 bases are TGTGCCAGCAGCCGTAGACTAGCGTCCATGGTCAACACCGGGGAGCTGTTTTTT.